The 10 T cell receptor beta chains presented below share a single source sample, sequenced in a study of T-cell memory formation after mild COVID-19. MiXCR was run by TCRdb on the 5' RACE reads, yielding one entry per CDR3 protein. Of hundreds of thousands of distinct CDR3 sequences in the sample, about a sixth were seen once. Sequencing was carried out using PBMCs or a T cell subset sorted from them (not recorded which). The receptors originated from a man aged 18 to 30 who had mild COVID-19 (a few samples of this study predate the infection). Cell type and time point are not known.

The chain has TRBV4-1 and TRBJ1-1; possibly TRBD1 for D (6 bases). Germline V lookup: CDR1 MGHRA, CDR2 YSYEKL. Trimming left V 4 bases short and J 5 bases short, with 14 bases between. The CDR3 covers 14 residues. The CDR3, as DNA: TGCGCCAGCAGCCCACGAGAGGGGGAAACTGAAGCTTTCTTT. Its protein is CASSPREGETEAFF.

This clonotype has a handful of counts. Here the CDR3 DNA reads TGTGCCAGCAGTCACGACTCCGCCGGAGGGCAGTATTTT. Translated: CASSHDSAGGQYF. This rearrangement joins TRBV12-3 or TRBV12-4 to TRBJ2-3, with TRBD2 as a possible D gene (5 bases). V was trimmed by 5 bases and J by 11 bases, leaving 17 bases between them. CDR3 length: 13 residues.

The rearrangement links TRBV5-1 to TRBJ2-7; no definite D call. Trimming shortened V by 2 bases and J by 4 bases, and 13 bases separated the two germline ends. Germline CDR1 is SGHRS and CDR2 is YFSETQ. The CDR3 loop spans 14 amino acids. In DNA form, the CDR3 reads TGCGCCAGCAGCTTCAGTGGGGATCCTTACGAGCAGTACTTC. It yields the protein CASSFSGDPYEQYF.

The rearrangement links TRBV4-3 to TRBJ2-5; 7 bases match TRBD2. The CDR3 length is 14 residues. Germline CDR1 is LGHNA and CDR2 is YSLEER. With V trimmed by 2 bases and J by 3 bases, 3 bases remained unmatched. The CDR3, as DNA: TGCGCCAGCAGCCAATCGCTAGCGGAAGAGACCCAGTACTTC. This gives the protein CASSQSLAEETQYF.

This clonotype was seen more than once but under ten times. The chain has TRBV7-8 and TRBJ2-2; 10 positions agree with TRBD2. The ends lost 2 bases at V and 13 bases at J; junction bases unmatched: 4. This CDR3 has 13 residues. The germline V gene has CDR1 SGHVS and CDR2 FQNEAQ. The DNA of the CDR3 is TGTGCCAGCAGCTTAACTAGCGGGGTTTGGCTGTTTTTT. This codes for CASSLTSGVWLFF.

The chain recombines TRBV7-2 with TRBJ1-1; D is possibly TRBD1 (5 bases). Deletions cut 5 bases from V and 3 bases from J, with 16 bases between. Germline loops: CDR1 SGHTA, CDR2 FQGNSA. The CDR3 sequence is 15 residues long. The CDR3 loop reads CASSQDQGGDTEAFF. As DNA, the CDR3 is TGTGCCAGCAGCCAAGACCAGGGAGGGGACACTGAAGCTTTCTTT. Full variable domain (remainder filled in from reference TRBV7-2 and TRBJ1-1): GAGVSQSPSNKVTEKGKDVELRCDPISGHTALYWYRQSLGQGLEFLIYFQGNSAPDKSGLPSDRFSAERTGGSVSTLTIQRTQQEDSAVYLCASSQDQGGDTEAFFGQGTRLTVV.

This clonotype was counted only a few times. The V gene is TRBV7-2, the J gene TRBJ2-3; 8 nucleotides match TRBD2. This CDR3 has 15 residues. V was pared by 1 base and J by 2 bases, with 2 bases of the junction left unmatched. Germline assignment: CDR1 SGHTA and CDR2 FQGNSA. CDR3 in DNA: TGTGCCAGCAGCTTAGTCGGGGGGGCCACAGATACGCAGTATTTT. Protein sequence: CASSLVGGATDTQYF.

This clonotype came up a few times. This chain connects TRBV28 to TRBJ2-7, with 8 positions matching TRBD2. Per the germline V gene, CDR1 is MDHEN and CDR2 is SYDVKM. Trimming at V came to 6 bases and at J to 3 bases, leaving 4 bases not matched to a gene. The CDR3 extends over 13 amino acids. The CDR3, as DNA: TGTGCCAGCAGCGGCGGGGGGTTCTACGAGCAGTACGTC. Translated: CASSGGGFYEQYV.

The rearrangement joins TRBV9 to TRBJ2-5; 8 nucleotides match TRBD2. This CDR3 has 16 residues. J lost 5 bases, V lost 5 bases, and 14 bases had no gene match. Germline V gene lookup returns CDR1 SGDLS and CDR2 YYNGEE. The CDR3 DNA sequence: TGTGCCAGCAGTCCACGGCGGCTAGCGGGTTCCGAGACCCAGTACTTC. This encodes CASSPRRLAGSETQYF. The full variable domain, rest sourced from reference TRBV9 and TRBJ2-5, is DSGVTQTPKHLITATGQRVTLRCSPRSGDLSVYWYQQSLDQGLQFLIQYYNGEERAKGNILERFSAQQFPDLHSELNLSSLELGDSALYFCASSPRRLAGSETQYFGPGTRLLVL.

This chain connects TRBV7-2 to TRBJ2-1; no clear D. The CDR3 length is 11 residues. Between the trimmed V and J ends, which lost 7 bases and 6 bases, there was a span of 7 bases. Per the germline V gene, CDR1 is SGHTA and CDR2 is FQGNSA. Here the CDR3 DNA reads TGTGCCAGCACCCCCCGCAATGAGCAGTTCTTC. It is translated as CASTPRNEQFF.